This T cell receptor beta chain was recorded in a study of cytomegalovirus exposure and HLA in healthy donors. Germline assignment: CDR1 SGHRS and CDR2 YFSETQ. CDR3 length equals 16 residues. J gave up 7 bases and V 4 bases, and 8 bases lay outside the gene matches. Sequenced by immunoSEQ multiplex PCR; TCRdb stores in-frame clones only, minus some. The repertoire includes roughly 43,000 clones, about 94% of them detected once, and 5.5% to 6.5% sits in the top ten. V and J are TRBV5-1 and TRBJ2-3; 14 bases agree with TRBD2. Material for sequencing was PBMCs. The TCR sequence derives from a man younger than 35 in good health and CMV-seronegative. The CDR3 DNA reads TGCGCCAGCAGCCCGACTAGCGGGGGGGCCTTAAATACGCAGTATTTT. Translation gives CASSPTSGGALNTQYF.